This is a list of T cell receptor beta chains from one sample in a study of glioma-infiltrating T cells. Using its own MiXCR run on the multiplex PCR reads, TCRdb lists one record per CDR3 protein. The profile shows about 130,000 distinct CDR3 sequences, 20% to 25% of them singletons. Material: glioma tissue, nonneoplastic brain tissue, or PBMCs (not recorded which). The receptors were gathered from a human donor with low-grade glioma or glioblastoma, undergoing nonglioma brain surgery, or in good health (not recorded which). CDR3s include the opening cysteine and the closing phenylalanine or tryptophan.

J gene,V gene,CDR3 protein
TRBJ1-2,TRBV12-3/TRBV12-4,CASSFRTAKGYGYTF
TRBJ2-1,TRBV28,CASASGGAYNEQSF
TRBJ2-5,TRBV20-1,CSATLEAEETQYF
TRBJ1-5,TRBV19,CASRSDRNSNQPQHF
TRBJ1-1,TRBV29-1,CRVGTAEAFF
TRBJ2-5,TRBV5-4,CASSLPSGQETQYF
TRBJ1-1,TRBV3-1,CASSLERVSAAFF
TRBJ1-5,TRBV28,CASRQEHNQPQHF
TRBJ2-1,TRBV24-1,CATSDFSEGNEQFF
TRBJ2-1,TRBV6-7,CASLTPGTSLLNEQFF
TRBJ1-4,TRBV4-3,CASSQDWGAEEKLFF
TRBJ2-3,TRBV20-1,CSANSGSDDTQYF
TRBJ1-1,TRBV4-1,CASSGFFDTEAFF
TRBJ1-1,TRBV7-8,CASSLGTGTGAFF
TRBJ2-2,TRBV5-1,CASSLGQGNTGELFF
TRBJ2-3,TRBV7-9,CASSLNGGIADTQYF
TRBJ2-5,TRBV2,CASWERARQETQYF
TRBJ1-2,TRBV6-6,CASSYSRQAKANYGYTF
TRBJ1-1,TRBV10-3,CAISEDREYTEAFF
TRBJ2-7,TRBV5-4,CASSLWGRSYEQYF
TRBJ2-1,TRBV29-1,CSVRGGSTPYNEQFF
TRBJ2-5,TRBV4-1,CASSQDYRGPSNQETQYF
TRBJ1-2,TRBV3-1,CASSPDFSGDGYTF
TRBJ1-1,TRBV29-1,CSAVGQMNTEAFF